Here is one T cell receptor beta chain with its context. This clone appeared a few times. Its cognate antigen has yet to be identified. Base qualities are missing; no much larger clone stands one base away. CDR1 SGHNT and CDR2 YYREEE were looked up in the germline V gene (reference sequence). Germline trimming: 2 bases from V, 5 bases from J; junction bases outside gene matches: 12. Including the terminal cysteine and phenylalanine, the CDR3 comprises 17 residues. The only DNA kept is the CDR3, 51 bases in frame from the first base. Patients with autoimmune disease history or receiving systemic immunosuppression were excluded from the trial. Peripheral blood for TCR sequencing was collected from all dose cohorts at baseline, on cycle 4 day 1, and on cycle 7 day 1. The samples were drawn from a first-in-human, open-label, multicenter phase I dose-escalation trial of ivuxolimab. Adults with locally advanced or metastatic melanoma, renal cell, hepatocellular, or head and neck squamous cell carcinoma were enrolled in the trial. Before TCR sequencing, CD4+ and CD8+ T cells were separately sorted from peripheral blood.

Genomic DNA was isolated from the sorted cells so that the TCRbeta CDR3 region could be sequenced. The immunoSEQ Assay was used for sequencing of TCRbeta CDR3 regions. TCRdb holds this immuneACCESS table with in-frame rearrangements only. Some clones are missing; in checked studies, unresolved V genes explain under half, and the rest has no known cause. Within this sample are about 25,000 clones, with 70% to 90% of them counted one time only. The top ten clones comprise about a quarter of the sample. This specimen belongs to a study of OX40 agonist ivuxolimab in advanced cancers. As for the study more broadly: The costimulatory receptor OX40 (CD134) was targeted by ivuxolimab, a fully human IgG2 agonistic monoclonal antibody. In the dose-escalation cohort, roughly 80% of patients were male, and the mean age was roughly 60 years, with a range of roughly 20 to 80. Intravenous ivuxolimab was administered to patients every 2 weeks at six dose levels: 0.01, 0.1, 0.3, 1.5, 3 and 10 mg/kg. Peripheral TCRbeta sequencing aimed to test whether ivuxolimab altered TCR sequence diversity and caused clonal T-cell expansion. The paper covers the monotherapy dose-escalation part of the phase I ivuxolimab trial, which included N of about 50 patients. Prior anti-PD-1, anti-PD-L1 or anti-CTLA-4 therapy was permitted, and checkpoint inhibitors had been received by approximately 39% of dose-escalation patients. Partial responses occurred in three dose-escalation patients: two with cutaneous melanoma and one with hepatocellular carcinoma. Among the approximately 50 dose-escalation patients, around 20 had hepatocellular carcinoma, 15 or so melanoma, 9 renal cell carcinoma and 9 head and neck cancer. What the study reported, not specific to this receptor: Clonal expansion of both CD4+ and CD8+ blood T cells was observed from baseline to week 6 at doses 0.1 to 3.0 mg/kg. Partial responders in the 0.1-3.0 mg/kg groups had among the lowest normalized peripheral clonal expansion, especially among CD8+ T cells. Low levels of normalized T-cell clonal expansion were also seen in some nonresponding patients. Antigen specificity was not determined for the clonally expanded peripheral T cells. After ivuxolimab, more expanded clones were found on average in CD8+ T cells than in CD4+ T cells.

The receptor chain draws on TRBV5-4 and TRBJ2-7, with 11 bases aligning to TRBD2. This clonotype was obtained from an adult with an advanced solid tumor such as melanoma, head and neck, liver or kidney cancer. This sample comprised CD4+ or CD8+ T cells sorted from blood, obtained in a trial of the OX40 agonist ivuxolimab. The CDR3 in this case is CASSLPRLTSGIDEQYF. DNA sequence: TGTGCCAGCAGCTTACCCAGACTGACTAGCGGGATAGACGAGCAGTACTTC. This CDR3, with the reference TRBV5-4 and TRBJ2-7 proteins standing in past its ends, gives the full variable domain ETGVTQSPTHLIKTRGQQVTLRCSSQSGHNTVSWYQQALGQGPQFIFQYYREEENGRGNFPPRFSGLQFPNYSSELNVNALELDDSALYLCASSLPRLTSGIDEQYFGPGTRLTVT.